The present entry profiles one T cell receptor beta chain with its context. Produced via immunoSEQ multiplex PCR; TCRdb's table is partial and in-frame only. The sample carries about 15,000 clones, 87% recorded once. The CDR3 sequence is 12 residues long. The germline V gene has CDR1 ENHRY and CDR2 SYGVKD. V was clipped by 0 bases and J by 6 bases, with 6 bases between them. This sample stems from a study of T cells in localized non-small cell lung cancer. V usage is TRBV10-3 and J usage is TRBJ2-7; D ambiguous. This receptor was identified in a male donor aged 60 or older with stage II lung adenocarcinoma. This material consisted of peripheral blood mononuclear cells, taken before any cancer treatment. The CDR3 is CAISESGVEQYF. CDR3 bases: TGTGCCATCAGTGAGTCTGGCGTCGAGCAGTACTTC.